Presented here are 4 T cell receptor beta chains from one specimen sequenced in a study of shared clonotypes between healthy human individuals. This table comes from immunoSEQ multiplex PCR, and its TCRdb copy is limited to in-frame clones, with some not included. This sample has more than 2,000,000 clones; roughly 93% occur once, and the top ten carry 0.39%. What was sequenced was naive CD4+ T cells from PBMCs. Subset noted: CD45RA+ positively selected. Receptors originate from a man between 18 and 29 years old in good health. Some clones in this sample may be carry-over from other donors' samples.

The gene calls are TRBV25-1 and TRBJ1-4; possible D gene TRBD1, 6 bases. Germline-derived CDR1 and CDR2 are MGHDK and SYGVNS. The CDR3 contains 14 residues. Deletions cut 2 bases from V and 8 bases from J, with 12 bases between. CDR3 sequence (DNA): TGTGCCAGCAGTGAAACACAGGGAGACGAAAAACTGTTTTTT. It encodes CASSETQGDEKLFF.

The V gene is TRBV7-3, the J gene TRBJ2-3, with 8 nucleotides matching TRBD1. Per germline, CDR1 SGHTA and CDR2 FQGTGA. After removal of 4 bases from V and 6 bases from J, the junction contained 12 bases not matched to a gene. This CDR3 is built from 16 residues. The CDR3 nucleotides read TGTGCCAGCAGCTCCCTAGGACAGGGTTGGTCCGATACGCAGTATTTT. The encoded protein is CASSSLGQGWSDTQYF. The full variable domain, with the rest looked up from reference TRBV7-3 and TRBJ2-3, is GAGVSQTPSNKVTEKGKYVELRCDPISGHTALYWYRQSLGQGPEFLIYFQGTGAADDSGLPNDRFFAVRPEGSVSTLKIQRTERGDSAVYLCASSSLGQGWSDTQYFGPGTRLTVL.

With respect to this clone: The junction and the germline gene differ at one end; a read error may be behind it. The V call is TRBV18, the J call TRBJ1-5; 7 bases map to TRBD1. The CDR3 has 15 residues. Germline V lookup: CDR1 KGHSH, CDR2 LQKENI. DNA of the CDR3: TGTGCCAGCTCATTAGTCCAGGGGGTCAATCGGCCCCAGCATTTT. Protein sequence: CASSLVQGVNRPQHF. Supplemented by reference TRBV18 and TRBJ1-5, the full variable domain reads NAGVMQNPRHLVRRRGQEARLRCSPMKGHSHVYWYRQLPEEGLKFMVYLQKENIIDESGMPKERFSAEFPKEGPSILRIQQVVRGDSAAYFCASSLVQGVNRPQHFGDGTRLSIL.

Comments on this clone: Other DNA sequences in this sample translate to the same CDR3. This sequence joins TRBV20-1 and TRBJ2-1; D remains unclear. CDR1 is DFQATT, CDR2 SNEGSKA, per germline (reference sequence). With 3 bases removed from V and 5 bases from J, the gap between germline ends came to 5 bases. The CDR3 length is 11 residues. In DNA form, the CDR3 reads TGCAGTGCTAGCTTTGACAATGAGCAGTTCTTC. It yields the protein CSASFDNEQFF.